These 17 T cell receptor beta chains share one sample of origin, sequenced in a study of CD8 T cells in Susac syndrome. An input of about 0.45 to 1 ug of RNA was subjected to reverse transcription using random hexamers. TCRdb reanalysed the immunoSEQ multiplex PCR reads using MiXCR and keeps one entry per CDR3 protein. The sample includes 180,000 or so distinct CDR3 sequences, about 93% seen only once; the top ten take under 0.15%. Sequencing was carried out using CD4+ T cells from PBMCs. These receptors were taken from a human donor in good health.

This sequence joins TRBV5-1 and TRBJ1-2; maybe TRBD1 (5 bases). The CDR3 loop spans 14 amino acids. The ends were cut back, 4 bases at V and 8 bases at J, with 18 bases in the middle. The germline gives CDR1 SGHRS, CDR2 YFSETQ. The CDR3 sequence: CASSLKDKHGGYTF. DNA for the CDR3: TGCGCCAGCAGCCTAAAGGACAAGCATGGAGGCTACACCTTC.

DNA for the CDR3: TGTGCCAGCAGTGCGGGCAGGGAGACGACTGAAGCTTTCTTT. Encoded protein: CASSAGRETTEAFF. This chain joins TRBV2 and TRBJ1-1, with D possibly TRBD1 on 5 matching bases. V was pared by 4 bases and J by 5 bases, with 14 bases between. Germline CDR1 and CDR2: SNHLY and FYNNEI. The length of the CDR3 is 14 residues.

This chain joins TRBV18 and TRBJ2-7, with a possible D match to TRBD1 (6 bases). Germline CDR1 and CDR2: KGHSH and LQKENI. Trimming cost V 4 bases and J 8 bases, with 18 bases left between them. The CDR3 spans 14 residues. CDR3 in amino acids: CASSHRDKFTKQYF. The CDR3 coding sequence is TGTGCCAGCTCACACCGGGACAAGTTTACGAAGCAGTACTTC.

The chain carries TRBV3-1 and TRBJ2-7; unclear D gene. Deletions cut 2 bases from V and 6 bases from J, with 11 bases between. Germline V CDR1 and CDR2: LGHDT, YNNKEL (reference sequence). The CDR3 loop spans 13 amino acids. The CDR3 region is CASSQQARSEQYF. The CDR3 DNA reads as TGTGCCAGCAGCCAACAGGCTAGGAGCGAGCAGTACTTC.

The chain is built from TRBV9 and TRBJ2-7; no definite D call. The V end was cut by 0 bases, the J end by 0 bases, with 10 bases between. The germline V gene encodes CDR1 SGDLS and CDR2 YYNGEE. The CDR3 totals 15 residues. CDR3 nucleotides: TGTGCCAGCAGCGTAGGTATAGGAGCCTCCTACGAGCAGTACTTC. Translated, it gives CASSVGIGASYEQYF.

This clonotype is a singleton in its sample. The chain recombines TRBV2 with TRBJ1-2; TRBD1 matches 8 bases. V lost 11 bases, J lost 2 bases, and 4 bases stayed unmatched. The CDR3 loop spans 12 amino acids. In germline, CDR1 is SNHLY, CDR2 FYNNEI. The CDR3 loop reads CARRTGNYGYTF. CDR3 coding DNA: TGTGCCCGACGGACAGGGAACTATGGCTACACCTTC.

The chain has TRBV4-3 and TRBJ2-3; D is unclear. V was pared by 0 bases and J by 2 bases, with 9 bases between. The CDR3 is 15 residues long. Per germline, CDR1 LGHNA and CDR2 YSLEER. The CDR3 DNA reads as TGCGCCAGCAGCCAAGATGGCGACACCACAGATACGCAGTATTTT. It yields the protein CASSQDGDTTDTQYF.

Written as DNA, the CDR3 is TGTGCCAGCAGCTCCCTTGGGCAGCTTACGGATACGCAGTATTTT. Protein sequence: CASSSLGQLTDTQYF. The chain combines TRBV3-1 with TRBJ2-3; D is ambiguous. This CDR3 is built from 15 residues. Trimming removed 5 bases at V and 6 bases at J, with 18 bases between. Germline CDR1 and CDR2: LGHDT and YNNKEL (reference sequence).

CDR3 sequence (DNA): TGTGCCAGCAGCCAATTATCCAATGAGCAGTTCTTC. This gives the protein CASSQLSNEQFF. The chain is built from TRBV3-1 and TRBJ2-1; D gene uncertain. Trimming took 2 bases from V and 6 from J, leaving 5 bases between them. Germline values: CDR1 LGHDT, CDR2 YNNKEL (reference sequence). The CDR3 sequence is 12 residues long.

The count of this clonotype is one. This chain connects TRBV20-1 to TRBJ2-3; D tentatively reads TRBD1 or TRBD2 (6 bases each). Trimming cost V 5 bases and J 5 bases, with 17 bases left between them. The germline V gene encodes CDR1 DFQATT and CDR2 SNEGSKA (reference sequence). The CDR3 covers 14 residues. CDR3 DNA sequence: TGCAGTGCTCGTATCTCGGGGGCCGAAGATACGCAGTATTTT. Translating it yields CSARISGAEDTQYF.

This chain connects TRBV28 to TRBJ1-2; D is unresolved. The CDR3 extends over 15 amino acids. Germline V gene sequence: CDR1 MDHEN, CDR2 SYDVKM. Trimming left V 5 bases short and J 4 bases short, with 17 bases between. CDR3 coding DNA: TGTGCCAGCAGTGCCTTCCAGGATACGGGCTATGGCTACACCTTC. Translated: CASSAFQDTGYGYTF.

The V and J genes are TRBV9 and TRBJ2-3; D might be TRBD1 (6 bases). CDR1 SGDLS and CDR2 YYNGEE come from the germline V gene. The CDR3 covers 15 residues. Trimming pared 4 bases from V and 0 bases from J, leaving 12 bases between. In DNA form, the CDR3 reads TGTGCCAGCAGCAGAACGACAGGTAGCACAGATACGCAGTATTTT. Its translation: CASSRTTGSTDTQYF.

This chain connects TRBV6-1 to TRBJ2-5; a weak D match, TRBD1 (6 bases). The V end lost 3 bases, the J end lost 5 bases, and 19 bases lay between the germline ends. The CDR3 is 16 amino acids. Per the germline V gene, CDR1 is MNHNS and CDR2 is SASEGT. Here the CDR3 reads CASSDWQGSGSETQYF. In DNA form, the CDR3 reads TGTGCCAGCAGTGACTGGCAGGGGAGCGGAAGCGAGACCCAGTACTTC.

In its sample, this clonotype was seen once. CDR3 nucleotide sequence: TGTGCCATCGGGGACGCGAATCGGGCAGATACGCAGTATTTT. Translated, it gives CAIGDANRADTQYF. This chain connects TRBV10-3 to TRBJ2-3; D is tentatively TRBD1 or TRBD2 (5 bases each). The ends were cut back, 8 bases at V and 4 bases at J, with 16 bases in the middle. The CDR3 sequence is 14 residues long. Germline CDR1 reads ENHRY; CDR2 reads SYGVKD.

V gene TRBV29-1 combines with J gene TRBJ2-7; 7 bases are shared with TRBD1. Germline trimming cut 4 bases from V and 2 bases from J; bases unmatched to any gene: 8. This CDR3 comprises 14 residues. Germline CDR1 is SQVTM and CDR2 is ANQGSEA. CDR3 in amino acids: CSVAPRQGAYEQYF. CDR3 nucleotides: TGCAGCGTTGCCCCCCGACAGGGCGCCTACGAGCAGTACTTC.

V usage is TRBV3-1 and J usage is TRBJ2-3; 7 nucleotides line up with TRBD1. The V gene end was trimmed by 4 bases and the J gene end by 1 base; junction bases not matched to a gene: 11. This CDR3 is built from 17 residues. Germline CDR1 is LGHDT and CDR2 is YNNKEL (reference sequence). CDR3 sequence: CASSPWNRDRGTDTQYF. CDR3 bases: TGTGCCAGCAGCCCCTGGAACCGGGACAGAGGCACAGATACGCAGTATTTT.

This clonotype was seen only a few times. The chain is built from TRBV7-3 and TRBJ1-2; D unclear. V lost 1 base and J lost 4, with 7 bases in between. CDR1 and CDR2 from the germline V gene are SGHTA and FQGTGA. The CDR3 has 13 residues. CDR3: CASSLNPGYGYTF. CDR3 sequence (DNA): TGTGCCAGCAGCTTAAACCCTGGCTATGGCTACACCTTC.